This TCR beta chain stems from a study of a mutant IDH1 vaccine in newly diagnosed glioma. For the study at large: The earlier regimen, radiotherapy, temozolomide, or both, was most often both.

The method was immunoSEQ multiplex PCR; TCRdb's version includes in-frame clones alone and lacks a portion of them. The sample lists around 84,000 clones, roughly four fifths occurring once. Study findings and constraints: With respect to changes in top peripheral T cell clonotypes, pseudoprogression seemed unrelated.

As for time point: week 47, end of study. In every dose of vaccine, 300 ug of mutant IDH1 20-mer peptide was given alongside topical imiquimod. Germline CDR1 reads SGHTA; CDR2 reads FQGTGA. CDR3 length: 16 amino acids. V shed 7 bases and J shed 13 bases, with 31 bases lying between them. This clone showed up just a few times. Its antigen is unknown. The source is a man aged 35-49 years with glioma. The material sequenced was PBMCs, taken from a glioma patient whose treatment included an IDH1 peptide vaccine. The chain is built from TRBV7-3 and TRBJ2-5; tentatively, D is TRBD2 (6 bases). In DNA, the CDR3 is TGTGCCAGCACCCTAGGCGGGGATGTCGCCAACCGAGGGAGGTACTTC. Protein: CASTLGGDVANRGRYF.